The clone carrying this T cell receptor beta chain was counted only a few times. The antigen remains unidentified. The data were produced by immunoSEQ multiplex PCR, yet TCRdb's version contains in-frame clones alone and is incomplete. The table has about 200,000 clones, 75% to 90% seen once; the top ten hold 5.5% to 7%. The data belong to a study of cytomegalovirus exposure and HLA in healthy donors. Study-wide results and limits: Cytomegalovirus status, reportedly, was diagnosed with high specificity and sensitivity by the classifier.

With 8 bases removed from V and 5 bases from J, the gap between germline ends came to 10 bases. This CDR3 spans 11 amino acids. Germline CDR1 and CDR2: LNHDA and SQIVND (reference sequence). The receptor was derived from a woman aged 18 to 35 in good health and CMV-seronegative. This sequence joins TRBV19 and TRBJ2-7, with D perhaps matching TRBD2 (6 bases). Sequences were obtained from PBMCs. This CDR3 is CASLEGNEQYF. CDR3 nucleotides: TGTGCCAGTCTGGAGGGCAACGAGCAGTACTTC.